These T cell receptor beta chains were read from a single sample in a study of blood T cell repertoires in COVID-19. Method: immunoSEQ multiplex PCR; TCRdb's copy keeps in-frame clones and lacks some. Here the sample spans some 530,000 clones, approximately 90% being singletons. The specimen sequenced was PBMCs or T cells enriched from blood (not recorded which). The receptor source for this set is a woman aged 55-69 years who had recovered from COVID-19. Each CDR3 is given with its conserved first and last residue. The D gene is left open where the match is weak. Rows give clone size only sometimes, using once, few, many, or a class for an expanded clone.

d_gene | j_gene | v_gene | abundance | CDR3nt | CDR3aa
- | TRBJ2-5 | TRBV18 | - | TGTGCCAGCTTACCGGGTTGGGGACACCGCCAAGAGACCCAGTACTTC | CASLPGWGHRQETQYF
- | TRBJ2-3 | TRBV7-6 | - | TGTGCCAGCACCCCACTAGAATCCAGATACGACACGCAGTATTTT | CASTPLESRYDTQYF
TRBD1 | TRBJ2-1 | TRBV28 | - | TGTGCCAGCAGTTTCCCTGAGGGGGCTAGGGAGCAGTTCTTC | CASSFPEGAREQFF
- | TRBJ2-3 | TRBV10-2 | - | TGCGCCAGCATGGCGGGACGTCGCAGCACAGATACGCAGTATTTT | CASMAGRRSTDTQYF
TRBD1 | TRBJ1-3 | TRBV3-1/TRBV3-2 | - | TGTGCCAGCAGCCTGCGGACAGGGCCTTTCTCTGGAAACACCATATATTTT | CASSLRTGPFSGNTIYF
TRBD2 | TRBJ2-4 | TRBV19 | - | TGTGCCAGTAGTATTGGGGGACTAGCGGGGCTTATAGCCAAAAACATTCAGTACTTC | CASSIGGLAGLIAKNIQYF
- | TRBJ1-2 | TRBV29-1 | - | TGCAGCGTTGACTCAGGGTTCTATGGCTACACCTTC | CSVDSGFYGYTF
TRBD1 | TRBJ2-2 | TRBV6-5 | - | TGTGCCAGCAATACAGGGGGCGGATACACCGGGGAGCTGTTTTTT | CASNTGGGYTGELFF
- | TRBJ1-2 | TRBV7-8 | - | TGTGCCAGCAGCTTATGGGAGAGCGGTGGCTACACCTTC | CASSLWESGGYTF
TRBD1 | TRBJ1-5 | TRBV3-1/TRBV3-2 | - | TGTGCCAGCTCCGGGACAGGCGACAATCAGCCCCAGCATTTT | CASSGTGDNQPQHF
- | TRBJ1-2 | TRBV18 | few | TGTGCCAGCTCACCCGCCGGGGCGGAGGGACTGATCTATGGCTACACCTTC | CASSPAGAEGLIYGYTF
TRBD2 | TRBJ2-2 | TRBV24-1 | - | TGTGCCACCCGGGGGCGGGGGGAGAACACCGGGGAGCTGTTTTTT | CATRGRGENTGELFF
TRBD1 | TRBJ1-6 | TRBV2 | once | TGTGCCAGCAATCAGCAGGGGGTGAATTCACCCCTCCACTTT | CASNQQGVNSPLHF
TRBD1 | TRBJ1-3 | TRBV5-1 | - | TGCGCCAGCAGCTACGACAGGGCGGGAAACACCATATATTTT | CASSYDRAGNTIYF
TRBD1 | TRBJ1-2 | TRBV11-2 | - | TGTGCCAGCAGACCATACAGGGGGCGCGGGGACTATGGCTACACCTTC | CASRPYRGRGDYGYTF
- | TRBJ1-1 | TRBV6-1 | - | TGTGCCAGCAGTGCCCAGGGAGGGGGGAAGGGCACTGAAGCTTTCTTT | CASSAQGGGKGTEAFF
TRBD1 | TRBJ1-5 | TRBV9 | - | TGTGCCAGCAGTTCCGGGACAGGTTCTTTTAGCAATCAGCCCCAGCATTTT | CASSSGTGSFSNQPQHF
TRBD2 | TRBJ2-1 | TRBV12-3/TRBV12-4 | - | TGTGCCAGCAGCCTCGGGGGGTACAATGAGCAGTTCTTC | CASSLGGYNEQFF
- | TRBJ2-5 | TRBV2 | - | TGTGCCAGCAGTGGGCAGAACCAAGAGACCCAGTACTTC | CASSGQNQETQYF
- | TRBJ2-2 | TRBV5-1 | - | TGCGCCAGCAGCTTCGGCTCAGGGGACCTCGGGGAGCTGTTTTTT | CASSFGSGDLGELFF
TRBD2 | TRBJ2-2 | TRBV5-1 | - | TGCGCCAGCAGCTTAAGCGGGGGGGCCGACACCGGGGAGCTGTTTTTT | CASSLSGGADTGELFF
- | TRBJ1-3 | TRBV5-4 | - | TGTGCCAGCAGCTTTGGGGGGGAAGTCCGAACCATATATTTT | CASSFGGEVRTIYF
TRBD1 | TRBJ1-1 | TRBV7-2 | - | TGTGCCAGCAGCCTACAGGGGCAAGGGGCTGAAGCTTTCTTT | CASSLQGQGAEAFF
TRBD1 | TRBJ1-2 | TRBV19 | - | TGTGCCAGTAGTTCCCCGGGACAGGTTAAGGGAACGTATCGGGTGTATGGCTACACCTTC | CASSSPGQVKGTYRVYGYTF
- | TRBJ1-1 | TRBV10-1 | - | TGCGCCAGCATTATGGAGTATCGGTGCACTGAAGCTTTCTTT | CASIMEYRCTEAFF
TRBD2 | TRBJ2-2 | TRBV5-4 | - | TGTGCCAGCAGCCCTAAGACTAGCGGGGGGGCCGGCGGGGAGCTGTTTTTT | CASSPKTSGGAGGELFF
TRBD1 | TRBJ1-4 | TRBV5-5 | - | TGTGCCAGCAGCTTGGGAGCAGGGGGGAAAGAAAAACTGTTTTTT | CASSLGAGGKEKLFF
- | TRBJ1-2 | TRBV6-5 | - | TGTGCCAGCAGCCCCAGTGAAGCTAACTATGGCTACACCTTC | CASSPSEANYGYTF
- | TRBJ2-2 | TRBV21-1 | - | TGTGCCAGCAGCAAAAACGGCAAGGGGAAGGGCACCGGGGAGCTGTTTTTT | CASSKNGKGKGTGELFF
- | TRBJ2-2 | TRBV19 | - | TGTGCCAGTACCCCCCAGGTTAGCACCGGGGAGCTGTTTTTT | CASTPQVSTGELFF
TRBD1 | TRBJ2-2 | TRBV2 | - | TGTGCCAGCCGGGGACAGGGGGCTTGGGGGGAGCTGTTTTTT | CASRGQGAWGELFF
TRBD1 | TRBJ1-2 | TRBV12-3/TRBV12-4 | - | TGTGCCAGCAGTGTAGGACAGGGCAGGCGCTACACCTTC | CASSVGQGRRYTF
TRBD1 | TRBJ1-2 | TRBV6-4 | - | TGTGCCAGCAGTACCAGGACAGGAGGGGTATATGGCTACACCTTC | CASSTRTGGVYGYTF
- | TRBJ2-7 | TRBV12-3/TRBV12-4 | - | TGTGCCAGTGGTCCGACAACCTACGAGCAGTACTTC | CASGPTTYEQYF
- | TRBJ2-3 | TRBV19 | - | TGTGCCAGTAGTATACAGGGCACAGATACGCAGTATTTT | CASSIQGTDTQYF
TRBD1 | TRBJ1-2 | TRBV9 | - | TGTGCCAGCAGCCCGGGGACAGCACTAAACTATGGCTACACCTTC | CASSPGTALNYGYTF